Below are 3 T cell receptor beta chains sequenced from a single sample in a study of cytomegalovirus exposure and HLA in healthy donors. The study ran its PCR with 60 Vbeta and 13 Jbeta primers. Here immunoSEQ multiplex PCR was the method, and the copy in TCRdb shows in-frame clones only, minus some. The repertoire holds around 180,000 clones, about 80% seen once, with around 4.9% in the top ten. Input material: PBMCs. Every receptor here comes from a man aged 18-30 years in good health and CMV-seronegative.

As regards this clone: The junction and the germline gene differ at one end; a read error may be behind it. The genes are TRBV7-8 and TRBJ1-1; D might be TRBD1 (6 bases). CDR1 and CDR2 from the germline V gene are SGHVS and FQNEAQ. The CDR3 runs 12 residues. The CDR3 DNA is TGTGCCAGCAGTCCAGGACAGTCTGAGGCTTTCTTT. It specifies CASSPGQSEAFF. The whole variable domain, filled in from reference TRBV7-8 and TRBJ1-1, reads GAGVSQSPRYKVAKRGQDVALRCDPISGHVSLFWYQQALGQGPEFLTYFQNEAQLDKSGLPSDRFFAERPEGSVSTLKIQRTQQEDSAVYLCASSPGQSEAFFGQGTRLTVV.

The chain joins TRBV5-1 to TRBJ1-4; possible D gene TRBD1, 6 bases. Germline V gives CDR1 SGHRS, CDR2 YFSETQ. This CDR3 has 17 amino acids. Trimming cost V 0 bases and J 1 base, with 13 bases left between them. The CDR3 spells CASSLGQGIGTNEKLFF. CDR3 DNA sequence: TGCGCCAGCAGCTTGGGGCAGGGGATTGGAACTAATGAAAAACTGTTTTTT.

The gene calls are TRBV28 and TRBJ2-7, with 7 nucleotides matching TRBD2. CDR1 is MDHEN, CDR2 SYDVKM, per germline. This CDR3 region has 14 residues. Losses at the gene ends were 2 bases for V and 5 bases for J; bases not matched to a gene: 6. The DNA of the CDR3 is TGTGCCAGCAGTTTAGAGTGGGAGGGGAACGAGCAGTACTTC. Translated: CASSLEWEGNEQYF.